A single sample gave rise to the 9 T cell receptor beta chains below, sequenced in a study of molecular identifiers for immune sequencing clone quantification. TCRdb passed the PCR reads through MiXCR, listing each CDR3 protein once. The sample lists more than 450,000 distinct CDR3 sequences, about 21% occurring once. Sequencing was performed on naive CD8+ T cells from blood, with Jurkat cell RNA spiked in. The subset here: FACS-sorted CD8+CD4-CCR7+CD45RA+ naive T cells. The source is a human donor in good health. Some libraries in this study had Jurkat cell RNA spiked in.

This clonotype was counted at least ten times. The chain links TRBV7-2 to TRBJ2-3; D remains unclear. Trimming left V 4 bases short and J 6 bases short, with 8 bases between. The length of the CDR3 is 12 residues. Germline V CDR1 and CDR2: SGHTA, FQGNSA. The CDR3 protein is CASSSTWDTQYF. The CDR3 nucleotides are TGTGCCAGCAGCTCTACCTGGGATACGCAGTATTTT.

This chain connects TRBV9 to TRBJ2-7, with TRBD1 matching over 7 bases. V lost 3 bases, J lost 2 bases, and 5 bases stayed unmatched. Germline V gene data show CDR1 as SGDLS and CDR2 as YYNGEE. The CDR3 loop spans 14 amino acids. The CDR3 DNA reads TGTGCCAGCAGCGCAGGGGACAGCCCCTACGAGCAGTACTTC. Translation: CASSAGDSPYEQYF.

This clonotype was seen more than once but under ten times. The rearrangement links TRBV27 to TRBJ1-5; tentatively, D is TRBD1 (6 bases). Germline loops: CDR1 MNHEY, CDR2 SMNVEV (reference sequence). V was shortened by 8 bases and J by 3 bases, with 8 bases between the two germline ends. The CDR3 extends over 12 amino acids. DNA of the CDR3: TGTGCCAGCGGACAGCTCAATCAGCCCCAGCATTTT. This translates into CASGQLNQPQHF.

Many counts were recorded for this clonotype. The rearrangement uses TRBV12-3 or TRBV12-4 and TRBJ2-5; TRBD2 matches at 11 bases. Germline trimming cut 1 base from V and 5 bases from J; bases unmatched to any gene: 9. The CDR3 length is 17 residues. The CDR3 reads CASSLGILAGGGETQYF. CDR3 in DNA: TGTGCCAGCAGTTTAGGGATTCTAGCGGGAGGCGGCGAGACCCAGTACTTC.

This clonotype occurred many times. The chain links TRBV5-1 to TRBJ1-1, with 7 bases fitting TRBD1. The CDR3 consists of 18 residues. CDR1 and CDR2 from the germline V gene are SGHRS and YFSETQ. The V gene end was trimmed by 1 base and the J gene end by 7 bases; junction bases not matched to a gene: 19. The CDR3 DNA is TGCGCCAGCAGCTTGACGCCTTCTAGCAGGGGGGATTTTGATGAAGCTTTCTTT. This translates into CASSLTPSSRGDFDEAFF.

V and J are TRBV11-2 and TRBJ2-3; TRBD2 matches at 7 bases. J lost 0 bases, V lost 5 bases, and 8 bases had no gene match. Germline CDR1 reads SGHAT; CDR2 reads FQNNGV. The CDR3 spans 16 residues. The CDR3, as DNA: TGTGCCAGCAGCATACGGGACTATACTAGCACAGATACGCAGTATTTT. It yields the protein CASSIRDYTSTDTQYF.

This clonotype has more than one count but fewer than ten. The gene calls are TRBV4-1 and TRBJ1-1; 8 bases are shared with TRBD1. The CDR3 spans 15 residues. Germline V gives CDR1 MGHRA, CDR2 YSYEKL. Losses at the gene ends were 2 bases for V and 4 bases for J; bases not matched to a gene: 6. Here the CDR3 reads CASSQLQGESTEAFF. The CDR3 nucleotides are TGCGCCAGCAGCCAACTACAGGGGGAAAGCACTGAAGCTTTCTTT.

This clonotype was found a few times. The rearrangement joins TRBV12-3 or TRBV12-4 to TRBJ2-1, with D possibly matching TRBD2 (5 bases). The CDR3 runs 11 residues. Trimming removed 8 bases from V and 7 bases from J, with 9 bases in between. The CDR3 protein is CASGLGNEQFF. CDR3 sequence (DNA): TGTGCCAGCGGACTTGGGAATGAGCAGTTCTTC.

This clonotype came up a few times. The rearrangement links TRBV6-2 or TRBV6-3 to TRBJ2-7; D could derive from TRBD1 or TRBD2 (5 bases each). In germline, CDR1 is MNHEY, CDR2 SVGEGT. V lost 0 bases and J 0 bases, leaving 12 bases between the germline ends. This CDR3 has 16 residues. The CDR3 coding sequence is TGTGCCAGCAGTTACTCGGAATGGGGGACCTCCTACGAGCAGTACTTC. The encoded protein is CASSYSEWGTSYEQYF.